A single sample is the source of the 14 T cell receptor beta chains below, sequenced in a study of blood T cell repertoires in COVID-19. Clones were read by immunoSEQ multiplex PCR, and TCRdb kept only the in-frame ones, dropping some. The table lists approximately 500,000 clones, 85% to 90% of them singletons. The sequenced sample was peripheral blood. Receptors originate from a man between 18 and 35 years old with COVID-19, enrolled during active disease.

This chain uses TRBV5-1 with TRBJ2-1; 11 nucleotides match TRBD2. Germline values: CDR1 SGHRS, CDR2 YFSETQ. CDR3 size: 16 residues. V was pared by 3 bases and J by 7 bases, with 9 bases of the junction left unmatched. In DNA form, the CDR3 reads TGCGCCAGCAGCTATAGCGGGAGGGCCCTCAGTAATGAGCAGTTCTTC. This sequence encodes CASSYSGRALSNEQFF.

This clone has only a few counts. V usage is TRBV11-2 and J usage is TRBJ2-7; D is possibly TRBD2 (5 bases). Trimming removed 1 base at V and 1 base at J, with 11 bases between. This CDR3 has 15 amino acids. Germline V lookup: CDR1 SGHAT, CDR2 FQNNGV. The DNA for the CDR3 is TGTGCCAGCAGCTTAGCCGACACGGGGTCCTACGAGCAGTACTTC. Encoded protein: CASSLADTGSYEQYF.

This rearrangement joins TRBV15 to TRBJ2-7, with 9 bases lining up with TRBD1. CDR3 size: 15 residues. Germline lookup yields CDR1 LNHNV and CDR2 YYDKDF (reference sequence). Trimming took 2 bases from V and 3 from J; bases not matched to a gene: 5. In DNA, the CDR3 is TGTGCCACCAGCAGATTCCCGGGACAGGGCTACGAGCAGTACTTC. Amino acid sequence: CATSRFPGQGYEQYF.

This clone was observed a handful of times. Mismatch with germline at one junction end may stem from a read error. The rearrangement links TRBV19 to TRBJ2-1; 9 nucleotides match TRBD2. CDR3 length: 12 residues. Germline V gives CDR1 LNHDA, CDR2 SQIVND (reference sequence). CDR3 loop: CASSMRREGWIF. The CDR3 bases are TGTGCCAGTAGTATGAGGCGGGAGGGCTGGATCTTC.

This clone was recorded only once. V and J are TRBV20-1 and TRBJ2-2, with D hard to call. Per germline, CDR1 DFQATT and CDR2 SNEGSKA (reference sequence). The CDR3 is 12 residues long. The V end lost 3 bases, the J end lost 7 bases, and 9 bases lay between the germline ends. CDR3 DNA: TGCAGTGCTAGTGGTCAGAACGGGGAGCTGTTTTTT. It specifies CSASGQNGELFF.

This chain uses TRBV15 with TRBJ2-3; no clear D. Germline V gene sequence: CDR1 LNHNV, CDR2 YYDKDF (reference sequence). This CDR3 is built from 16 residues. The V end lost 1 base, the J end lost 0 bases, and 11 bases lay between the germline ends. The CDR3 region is CATSRGRPSSTDTQYF. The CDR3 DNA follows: TGTGCCACCAGCAGAGGGCGGCCTTCTAGCACAGATACGCAGTATTTT.

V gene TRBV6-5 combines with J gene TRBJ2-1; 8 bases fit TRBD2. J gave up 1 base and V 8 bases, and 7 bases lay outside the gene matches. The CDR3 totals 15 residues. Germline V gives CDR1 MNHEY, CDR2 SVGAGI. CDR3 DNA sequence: TGTGCCAGCGCTAAAACGGGAGGGTCCTACAATGAGCAGTTCTTC. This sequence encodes CASAKTGGSYNEQFF.

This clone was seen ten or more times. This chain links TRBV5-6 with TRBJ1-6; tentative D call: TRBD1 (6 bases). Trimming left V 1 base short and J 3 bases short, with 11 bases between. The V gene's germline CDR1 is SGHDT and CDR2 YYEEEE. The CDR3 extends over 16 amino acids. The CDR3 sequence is CASSLSGGYYNSPLHF. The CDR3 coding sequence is TGTGCCAGCAGCTTGAGCGGGGGCTACTATAATTCACCCCTCCACTTT.

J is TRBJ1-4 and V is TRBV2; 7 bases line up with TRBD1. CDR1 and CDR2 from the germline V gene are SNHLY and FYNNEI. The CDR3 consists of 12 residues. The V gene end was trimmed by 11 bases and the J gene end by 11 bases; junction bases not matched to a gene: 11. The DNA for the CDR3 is TGTGCCGGCTCGGGACAGTCTCCTAAACTGTTTTTT. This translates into CAGSGQSPKLFF. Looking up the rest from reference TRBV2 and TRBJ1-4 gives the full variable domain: EPEVTQTPSHQVTQMGQEVILRCVPISNHLYFYWYRQILGQKVEFLVSFYNNEISEKSEIFDDQFSVERPDGSNFTLKIRSTKLEDSAMYFCAGSGQSPKLFFGSGTQLSVL.

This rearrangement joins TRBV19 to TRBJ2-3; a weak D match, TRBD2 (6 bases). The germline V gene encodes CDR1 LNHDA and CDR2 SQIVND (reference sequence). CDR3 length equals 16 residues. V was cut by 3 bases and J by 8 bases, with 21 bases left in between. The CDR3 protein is CASSMRGLLRSGTQYF. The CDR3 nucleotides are TGTGCCAGTAGTATGCGGGGACTTCTCCGCTCCGGTACGCAGTATTTT.

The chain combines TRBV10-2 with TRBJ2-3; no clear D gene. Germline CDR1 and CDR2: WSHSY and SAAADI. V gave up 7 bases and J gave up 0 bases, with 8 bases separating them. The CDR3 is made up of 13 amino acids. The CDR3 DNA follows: TGCGCCAGCATAGAGAAAAGCACAGATACGCAGTATTTT. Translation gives CASIEKSTDTQYF.

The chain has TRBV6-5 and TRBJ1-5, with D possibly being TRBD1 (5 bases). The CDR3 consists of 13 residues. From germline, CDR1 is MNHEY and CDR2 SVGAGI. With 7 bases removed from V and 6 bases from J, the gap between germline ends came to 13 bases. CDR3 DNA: TGTGCCAGCACTTCGGGGGACGCTCAGCCCCAGCATTTT. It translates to CASTSGDAQPQHF.

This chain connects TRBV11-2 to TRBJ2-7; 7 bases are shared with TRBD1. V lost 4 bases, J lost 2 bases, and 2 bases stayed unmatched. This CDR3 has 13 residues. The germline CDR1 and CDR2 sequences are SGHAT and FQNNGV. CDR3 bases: TGTGCCAGCAGCTCGACAGGGCCCTACGAGCAGTACTTC. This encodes CASSSTGPYEQYF.

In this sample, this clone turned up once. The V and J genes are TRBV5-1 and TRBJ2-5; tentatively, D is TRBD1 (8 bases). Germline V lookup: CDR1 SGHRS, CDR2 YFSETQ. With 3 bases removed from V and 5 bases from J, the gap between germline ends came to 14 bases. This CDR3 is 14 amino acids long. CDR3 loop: CASSSRGREETQYF. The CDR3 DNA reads TGCGCCAGCAGCTCCAGGGGGCGGGAGGAGACCCAGTACTTC.